Following are 15 T cell receptor beta chains from one sample sequenced in a study of blood T cell repertoires in COVID-19. Sequenced by immunoSEQ multiplex PCR; TCRdb stores in-frame clones only, minus some. Found here are 100,000 to 150,000 clones, roughly 86% of them singletons; the top ten hold 3% to 4.5%. Sample: peripheral blood. The receptors were sampled from a woman in her fifties or sixties with acute or convalescent COVID-19.

The table lists this clone with a count of one. V and J are TRBV25-1 and TRBJ2-5; D possibly corresponds to TRBD2 (6 bases). Germline lookup yields CDR1 MGHDK and CDR2 SYGVNS. V was cut by 2 bases and J by 4 bases, with 8 bases left in between. The CDR3 is 13 residues long. CDR3 sequence: CASSEGGSETQYF. CDR3 nucleotides: TGTGCCAGCAGTGAAGGAGGGTCAGAGACCCAGTACTTC.

Written as DNA, the CDR3 is TGTGCCAGCAGGGACCGGGGTGAGCATGTTGCTGGAAACACCATATATTTT. It yields the protein CASRDRGEHVAGNTIYF. The rearrangement links TRBV21-1 to TRBJ1-3. TRBV21-1 is shown as a pseudogene. The CDR3 spans 17 residues.

The rearrangement uses TRBV7-2 and TRBJ1-5, with TRBD1 as a possible D gene (5 bases). The CDR3 is 15 residues long. Trimming left V 9 bases short and J 2 bases short, with 17 bases between. The germline CDR1 and CDR2 sequences are SGHTA and FQGNSA. The DNA of the CDR3 is TGTGCCAGTAGGGGCGGAAAGAATGGCAATCAGCCCCAGCATTTT. Translated: CASRGGKNGNQPQHF.

This clone was recorded many times. V is TRBV12-1 and J is TRBJ1-1. TRBV12-1 is recorded as a pseudogene. This CDR3 spans 11 amino acids. CDR3 region: CASSPLPEAFF. Here the CDR3 DNA reads TGTGCCAGCAGCCCCCTCCCTGAAGCTTTCTTT.

This clone was seen a handful of times. The chain uses TRBV6-1 and TRBJ1-5; the D gene is possibly TRBD1 (6 bases). The CDR3 consists of 15 residues. The V and J ends lost 2 bases and 5 bases respectively, with 13 bases between them. Germline V lookup: CDR1 MNHNS, CDR2 SASEGT. This CDR3 reads CASSEQGMVDQPQHF. The CDR3 DNA reads TGTGCCAGCAGTGAACAGGGGATGGTGGATCAGCCCCAGCATTTT.

The V and J genes are TRBV11-1 and TRBJ1-2; 8 positions agree with TRBD1. With 3 bases clipped from V and 4 bases from J, the junction kept 4 bases outside the gene matches. Germline-derived CDR1 and CDR2 are SGHAT and FQDESV (reference sequence). The CDR3 loop spans 14 amino acids. The CDR3 DNA is TGTGCCAGCAGCTTTGGGACAGGCTCCTATGGCTACACCTTC. It yields the protein CASSFGTGSYGYTF.

This clone came up once. The chain employs TRBV5-8 and TRBJ2-1; D unclear. Trimming took off 0 bases at V and 0 bases at J, with 7 bases between the two ends. From germline, CDR1 is SGHTS and CDR2 YDEGEE. The CDR3 length is 15 residues. CDR3 residues: CASSLELSSYNEQFF. DNA of the CDR3: TGTGCCAGCAGCTTGGAGTTGAGCTCCTACAATGAGCAGTTCTTC.

V usage is TRBV12-2 and J usage is TRBJ2-1; TRBD2 is the table's D call, not checked against the DNA. TRBV12-2 is shown as a pseudogene. The CDR3 is 13 amino acids. The CDR3: CASRTTSYNEQFF. CDR3 nucleotide sequence: TGTGCAAGTCGCACCACTAGCTACAATGAGCAGTTCTTC.

The chain uses TRBV5-1 and TRBJ1-3; D unresolved. V dropped 4 bases and J dropped 0 bases, with 11 bases sitting between them. Germline CDR1 reads SGHRS; CDR2 reads YFSETQ. The CDR3 contains 15 residues. In DNA form, the CDR3 reads TGCGCCAGCAGCCCAACTCATAGCTCTGGAAACACCATATATTTT. It translates to CASSPTHSSGNTIYF.

This rearrangement joins TRBV5-1 to TRBJ2-1, with 7 bases lining up with TRBD2. V dropped 1 base and J dropped 16; count of bases not matched to a gene: 11. Germline CDR1 SGHRS, CDR2 YFSETQ. This CDR3 contains 13 residues. CDR3 bases: TGCGCCAGCAGCTTGCCTAGCGGTGAAGTATCTTTCTTC. It specifies CASSLPSGEVSFF.

V is TRBV19 and J is TRBJ1-6; D possibly corresponds to TRBD1 (6 bases). Trimming stripped 7 bases from V and 10 bases from J, with 14 bases between. Germline V gene sequence: CDR1 LNHDA, CDR2 SQIVND (reference sequence). This CDR3 is 13 amino acids long. The CDR3 loop reads CASNTGFFSPLHF. For the CDR3, the DNA is TGTGCCAGTAATACAGGGTTTTTCTCACCCCTCCACTTT.

This chain connects TRBV30 to TRBJ2-1; TRBD2 aligns across 11 bases. The junction had 4 bases not matched to a gene; V was cut back by 0 bases and J by 12 bases. Per the germline V gene, CDR1 is GTSNPN and CDR2 is SVGIG (reference sequence). CDR3 length equals 13 residues. The CDR3 DNA is TGTGCCTGGAGTGTGGATCTAGCGGGGGGGCAGTTCTTC. It codes for CAWSVDLAGGQFF.

The rearrangement links TRBV7-9 to TRBJ2-1, with D possibly matching TRBD2 (5 bases). Trimming removed 4 bases from V and 4 bases from J, with 11 bases in between. The CDR3 loop spans 14 amino acids. In germline, CDR1 is SEHNR, CDR2 FQNEAQ (reference sequence). The DNA for the CDR3 is TGTGCCAGCAGCTCCTTAGGACTGTACAATGAGCAGTTCTTC. Translated: CASSSLGLYNEQFF.

This clone has a handful of counts. The chain has TRBV10-3 and TRBJ1-4; unclear D gene. V was trimmed by 0 bases and J by 5 bases, leaving 4 bases between them. The CDR3 loop spans 13 amino acids. Germline V gene lookup returns CDR1 ENHRY and CDR2 SYGVKD. CDR3 DNA: TGTGCCATCAGTGAGTCGAGGAATGAAAAACTGTTTTTT. Its translation: CAISESRNEKLFF.

The chain links TRBV27 to TRBJ2-5; D might be TRBD1 (6 bases). This CDR3 comprises 13 residues. V lost 6 bases to trimming and J lost 4 bases, with 12 bases between them. Germline loops: CDR1 MNHEY, CDR2 SMNVEV (reference sequence). CDR3 loop: CASRQGHSETQYF. The DNA of the CDR3 is TGTGCCAGCAGGCAGGGGCACTCAGAGACCCAGTACTTC.